This T cell receptor beta chain is from a study of T cell responses to AZD1222 COVID-19 vaccine. Repertoires were generated with immunoSEQ multiplex PCR, while TCRdb's copy carries only in-frame clones and drops some. The table has 120,000 to 150,000 clones, over 80% seen once. Trimming took 0 bases from V and 4 from J, leaving 15 bases between them. The CDR3 is 16 amino acids. Germline V gene sequence: CDR1 MNHEY, CDR2 SVGEGT. This TCR derives from an adult in good health. The specimen comprised peripheral blood, sampled on day 0 of MenACWY control vaccination. This chain links TRBV6-2 or TRBV6-3 with TRBJ2-5; tentatively, D is TRBD2 (7 bases). The CDR3 is CASSYSRGAPRETQYF. DNA for the CDR3: TGTGCCAGCAGTTACTCACGGGGGGCACCCCGAGAGACCCAGTACTTC.